Listed below are T cell receptor beta chains from one sample, sequenced in a study of cytomegalovirus exposure and HLA in healthy donors. Only in-frame clones appear in the TCRdb table, and some are missing; sequencing was by immunoSEQ multiplex PCR. Its listing shows about 20,000 clones. Sequenced input: PBMCs. The receptors derive from a man in his fifties or sixties in good health and CMV-seropositive. The CDR3 runs from the conserved cysteine through the conserved F or W. The order of the fields is J gene, clone size, D gene, V gene, CDR3 protein, CDR3 DNA. A D gene is named only where the DNA matches it firmly. Size tells how often a clone was seen (once, few, many) or the class of an expanded clone, and some rows leave it out.

TRBJ1-4	.	.	TRBV19	CASSMVGPREKLFF	TGTGCCAGTAGTATGGTGGGCCCCCGAGAAAAACTGTTTTTT
TRBJ2-6	.	TRBD1	TRBV7-9	CASSRDRIRGANVLTF	TGTGCCAGCAGCCGGGACAGGATCAGAGGGGCCAACGTCCTGACTTTC
TRBJ2-7	.	.	TRBV19	CASSIVGGTYEQYF	TGTGCCAGTAGTATAGTTGGCGGGACCTACGAGCAGTACTTC
TRBJ1-2	.	.	TRBV11-2	CASSPSPGSGYTF	TGTGCCAGCAGCCCCTCCCCGGGTTCTGGCTACACCTTC
TRBJ2-7	.	.	TRBV29-1	CSVEDDRGMYSEQYF	TGCAGCGTTGAAGACGATCGCGGGATGTATTCCGAGCAGTACTTC
TRBJ2-1	.	.	TRBV14	CASSQLYYNEQFF	TGTGCCAGCAGCCAACTCTACTACAATGAGCAGTTCTTC
TRBJ1-2	.	TRBD1	TRBV5-6	CASSRQGVPNYGYTF	TGTGCCAGCAGCCGACAGGGTGTCCCAAACTATGGCTACACCTTC
TRBJ2-2	.	.	TRBV19	CASSMGRTGELFF	TGTGCCAGTAGTATGGGGCGGACCGGGGAGCTGTTTTTT
TRBJ1-5	.	.	TRBV29-1	CSVGPQGRQPQHF	TGCAGCGTCGGACCACAGGGAAGACAGCCCCAGCATTTT
TRBJ2-7	.	TRBD2	TRBV5-1	CASSSSGVAGGKEQYF	TGCGCCAGCAGCTCTTCGGGGGTAGCGGGAGGTAAAGAGCAGTACTTC
TRBJ1-1	.	.	TRBV6-1	CASRFMNTEAFF	TGTGCCAGCAGGTTCATGAACACTGAAGCTTTCTTT
TRBJ1-2	.	.	TRBV4-1	CASSNRVGGNYGYTF	TGCGCCAGCAGCAACAGGGTCGGAGGTAACTATGGCTACACCTTC
TRBJ1-1	.	.	TRBV19	CASSIIGGTPTEAFF	TGTGCCAGTAGTATAATAGGGGGTACTCCAACTGAAGCTTTCTTT
TRBJ2-1	.	.	TRBV12-5	CASGLVPGHNEQFF	TGTGCTAGTGGTTTGGTACCCGGTCACAATGAGCAGTTCTTC
TRBJ1-2	.	TRBD1	TRBV18	CASSAQGAAGYGYTF	TGTGCCAGCTCAGCACAGGGGGCGGCTGGCTATGGCTACACCTTC
TRBJ2-1	.	.	TRBV10-3	CAQSRDSSYNEQFF	TGTGCCCAAAGCCGGGACTCCTCCTACAATGAGCAGTTCTTC
TRBJ2-7	.	.	TRBV29-1	CSVGQTAYEQYF	TGCAGCGTCGGACAGACAGCCTACGAGCAGTACTTC
TRBJ1-5	.	TRBD1	TRBV19	CASSPTGVNQPQHF	TGTGCCAGTAGTCCTACAGGGGTTAATCAGCCCCAGCATTTT
TRBJ2-7	.	TRBD1	TRBV5-1	CASSFSGTVYEQYF	TGCGCCAGCAGCTTTTCCGGGACAGTCTACGAGCAGTACTTC
TRBJ2-1	.	TRBD2	TRBV9	CASSVEGLAGRNEQFF	TGTGCCAGCAGCGTAGAGGGACTAGCGGGCCGCAATGAGCAGTTCTTC
TRBJ2-7	.	.	TRBV7-2	CASSRDYEQYF	TGTGCCAGCAGCCGAGACTACGAGCAGTACTTC
TRBJ1-1	.	.	TRBV20-1	CSASVVTEAFF	TGCAGTGCTAGCGTCGTTACTGAAGCTTTCTTT
TRBJ2-2	.	TRBD2	TRBV19	CASRGLAQFRRGGELFF	TGTGCCAGTAGGGGACTAGCCCAATTTAGAAGAGGCGGGGAGCTGTTTTTT
TRBJ2-1	.	TRBD2	TRBV9	CASSPRSAGSSDNEQFF	TGTGCCAGCAGTCCCAGATCAGCGGGAAGCTCCGACAATGAGCAGTTCTTC
TRBJ2-5	.	TRBD2	TRBV5-1	CASSPVVGAGGEETQYF	TGCGCCAGCAGCCCCGTCGTAGGAGCGGGAGGAGAAGAGACCCAGTACTTC
TRBJ2-1	medium-sized	TRBD1	TRBV7-9	CASSSTGTKFF	TGTGCCAGCAGCTCGACAGGGACGAAGTTCTTC
TRBJ1-1	.	.	TRBV5-4	CASSSRGENTEAFF	TGTGCCAGCAGCTCCCGGGGGGAGAACACTGAAGCTTTCTTT